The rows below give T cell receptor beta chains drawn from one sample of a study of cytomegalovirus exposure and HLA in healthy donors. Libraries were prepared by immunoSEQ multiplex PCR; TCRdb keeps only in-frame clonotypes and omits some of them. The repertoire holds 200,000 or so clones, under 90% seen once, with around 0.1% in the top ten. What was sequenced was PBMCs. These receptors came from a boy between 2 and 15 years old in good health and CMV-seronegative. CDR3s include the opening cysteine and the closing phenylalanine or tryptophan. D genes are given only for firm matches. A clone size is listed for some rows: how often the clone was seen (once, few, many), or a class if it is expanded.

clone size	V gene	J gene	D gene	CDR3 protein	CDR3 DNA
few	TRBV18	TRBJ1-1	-	CASSPQDGVAEAFF	TGTGCCAGCTCACCCCAGGATGGTGTGGCTGAAGCTTTCTTT
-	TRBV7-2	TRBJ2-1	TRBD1	CASSPGGYNEQFF	TGTGCCAGCAGCCCAGGGGGCTACAATGAGCAGTTCTTC
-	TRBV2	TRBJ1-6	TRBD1	CASSVVQGTAAPLHF	TGTGCCAGCAGTGTCGTTCAGGGGACAGCTGCACCCCTCCACTTT
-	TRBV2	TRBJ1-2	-	CAIRGNGYTF	TGTGCCATACGGGGGAATGGCTACACCTTC
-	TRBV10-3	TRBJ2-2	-	CAISEIEGNTGELFF	TGTGCCATCAGTGAGATTGAGGGGAACACCGGGGAGCTGTTTTTT
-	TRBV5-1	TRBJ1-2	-	CASSFPAGEGEGYGYTF	TGCGCCAGCAGCTTCCCCGCCGGGGAGGGGGAAGGCTATGGCTACACCTTC
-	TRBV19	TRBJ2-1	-	CASKNLPAGNEQFF	TGTGCCAGTAAGAACCTACCGGCCGGGAATGAGCAGTTCTTC
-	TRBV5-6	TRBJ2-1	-	CASRPQGYNEQFF	TGTGCCAGCAGGCCCCAGGGTTACAATGAGCAGTTCTTC
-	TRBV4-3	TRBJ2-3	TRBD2	CASSQVGTSGVPDTQYF	TGCGCCAGCAGCCAAGTAGGTACTAGCGGGGTCCCAGATACGCAGTATTTT
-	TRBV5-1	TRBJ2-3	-	CASAPAVGTDTQYF	TGCGCCAGCGCCCCCGCGGTTGGCACAGATACGCAGTATTTT
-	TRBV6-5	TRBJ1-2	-	CASSSSSRLYGYTF	TGTGCCAGCAGTTCATCCTCGAGACTCTATGGCTACACCTTC
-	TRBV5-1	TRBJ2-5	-	CASRELAQETQYF	TGCGCCAGCAGGGAGCTAGCCCAAGAGACCCAGTACTTC
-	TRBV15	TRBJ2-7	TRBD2	CATSDRLAAYEQYF	TGTGCCACCAGCGATCGACTAGCAGCCTACGAGCAGTACTTC
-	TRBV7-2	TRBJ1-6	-	CASSSGRNSPLHF	TGTGCCAGCAGTTCTGGGAGGAATTCACCCCTCCACTTT
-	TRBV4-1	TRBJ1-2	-	CASSQGGSSRGKRDYGYTF	TGCGCCAGCAGCCAAGGAGGGAGTTCTAGGGGGAAGAGGGACTATGGCTACACCTTC
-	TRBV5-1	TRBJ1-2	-	CASSLGGGDYGYTF	TGCGCCAGCAGCTTGGGCGGGGGCGACTATGGCTACACCTTC
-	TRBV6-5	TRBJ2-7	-	CASSYSRGYEQYF	TGTGCCAGCAGTTACAGCAGGGGCTACGAGCAGTACTTC
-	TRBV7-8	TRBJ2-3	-	CASSLPSNTDTQYF	TGTGCCAGCAGCTTACCTAGCAACACAGATACGCAGTATTTT
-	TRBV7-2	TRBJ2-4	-	CASSDHVQSLAKNIQYF	TGTGCCAGCAGCGATCATGTCCAATCACTAGCCAAAAACATTCAGTACTTC
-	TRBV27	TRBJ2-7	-	CASSLSSVPGEQYF	TGTGCCAGCAGTTTATCGTCTGTCCCGGGCGAGCAGTACTTC
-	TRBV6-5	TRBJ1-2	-	CASSYDPGRTRGYTF	TGTGCCAGCAGTTACGACCCTGGACGGACTCGGGGCTACACCTTC
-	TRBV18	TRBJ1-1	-	CASSPRSLELAEAFF	TGTGCCAGCTCACCACGTTCACTAGAGTTGGCTGAAGCTTTCTTT
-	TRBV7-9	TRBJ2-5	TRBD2	CASSPGAGTSGLQETQYF	TGTGCCAGCAGCCCCGGGGCTGGGACTAGCGGACTCCAAGAGACCCAGTACTTC
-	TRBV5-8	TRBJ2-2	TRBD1	CASSLTGRETGELFF	TGTGCCAGCAGCCTGACAGGGAGAGAAACCGGGGAGCTGTTTTTT
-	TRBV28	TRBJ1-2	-	CASSPSGRDYGYTF	TGTGCCAGCAGTCCCTCAGGGAGGGACTATGGCTACACCTTC
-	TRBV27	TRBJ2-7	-	CASSAGRRDEQYF	TGTGCCAGCAGTGCGGGACGGAGGGACGAGCAGTACTTC
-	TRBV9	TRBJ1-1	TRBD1	CASSDRGQGRTEAFF	TGTGCCAGCAGCGACCGAGGACAGGGGAGGACTGAAGCTTTCTTT
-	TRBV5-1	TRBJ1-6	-	CASSLDRWNSPLHF	TGCGCCAGCAGCTTGGACAGGTGGAATTCACCCCTCCACTTT
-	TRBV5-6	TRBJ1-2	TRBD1	CASIGQGEGYTF	TGTGCCAGCATCGGACAGGGAGAGGGCTACACCTTC
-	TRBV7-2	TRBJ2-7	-	CASSLAGRGEQYF	TGTGCCAGCAGCTTAGCAGGCAGGGGCGAGCAGTACTTC
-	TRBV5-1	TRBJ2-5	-	CASSLAGIQETQYF	TGCGCCAGCAGCTTGGCGGGGATACAAGAGACCCAGTACTTC
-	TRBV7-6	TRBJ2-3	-	CASSLGSTDTQYF	TGTGCCAGCAGCTTAGGTTCGACAGATACGCAGTATTTT